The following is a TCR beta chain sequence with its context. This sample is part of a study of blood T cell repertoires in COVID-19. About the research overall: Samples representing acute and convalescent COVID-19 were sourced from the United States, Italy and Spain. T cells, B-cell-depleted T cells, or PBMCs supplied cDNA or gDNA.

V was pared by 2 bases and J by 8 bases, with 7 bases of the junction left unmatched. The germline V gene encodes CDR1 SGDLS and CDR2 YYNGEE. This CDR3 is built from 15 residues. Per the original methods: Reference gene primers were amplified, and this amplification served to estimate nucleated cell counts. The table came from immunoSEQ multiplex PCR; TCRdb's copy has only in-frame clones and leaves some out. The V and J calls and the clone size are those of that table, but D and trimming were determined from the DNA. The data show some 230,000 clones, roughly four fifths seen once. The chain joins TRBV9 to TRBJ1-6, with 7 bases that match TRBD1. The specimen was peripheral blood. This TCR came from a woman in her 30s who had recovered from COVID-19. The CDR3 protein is CASSVQGDSHSPLHF. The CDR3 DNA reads TGTGCCAGCAGCGTCCAGGGGGACTCCCATTCACCCCTCCACTTT.